This entry features one T cell receptor beta chain sequence. Antigen: not known. The data are from a study of cytomegalovirus exposure and HLA in healthy donors. This CDR3 is 19 amino acids long. Germline assignment: CDR1 MDHEN and CDR2 SYDVKM. Losses at the gene ends were 4 bases for V and 2 bases for J; bases not matched to a gene: 16. The study, taken as a whole, reports: The TCR clusters that emerged in the first cohort tended, a later analysis found, to co-occur in the 120 or so validation repertoires.

Produced via immunoSEQ multiplex PCR; TCRdb's table is partial and in-frame only. The sample consists of around 300,000 clones, 80% to 90% of them appearing once. The sequenced sample consisted of PBMCs. The rearrangement links TRBV28 to TRBJ2-3; the match to TRBD2 covers 9 bases. The sequence came from a woman younger than 35 in good health and CMV-seronegative. The CDR3 sequence: CASSSPLVLAGSHTDTQYF. The DNA for the CDR3 is TGTGCCAGCAGTTCGCCACTCGTACTAGCGGGTTCACACACAGATACGCAGTATTTT.